The source of this T cell receptor (beta chain) is a study of blood T cells in healthy people across ages. Study-level background: About one barcoded beta molecule per two T cells was the capture yield of template switching.

Per the germline V gene, CDR1 is SGHKS and CDR2 is YYEKEE (reference sequence). The ends were cut back, 4 bases at V and 1 base at J, with 11 bases in the middle. This CDR3 contains 14 residues. Notes on the study in general: Unknown CMV status may confound age-related changes in expanded clones.

A J-beta primer mix and a sample-barcoded 5' primer were used in a second PCR of roughly 6 to 12 cycles. TCRdb analysed the 5' RACE reads with MiXCR anew, one entry per CDR3 protein. This table has some 1,500,000 distinct CDR3 sequences, 40% to 45% appearing once. This clonotype was seen once. Its antigen is still unknown. V gene TRBV5-5 combines with J gene TRBJ1-1; D remains unclear. The receptor was derived from a woman aged 18-29 years in good health. Specimen: blood. CDR3 coding DNA: TGTGCCAGCAGCGTTTACGGTGGGAACACTGAAGCTTTCTTT. Protein sequence: CASSVYGGNTEAFF.